This T cell receptor beta chain was observed in a study of graft-versus-host responses after intestinal transplantation. Note on this clone: Its specificity is not known.

Sequenced by immunoSEQ multiplex PCR; TCRdb stores in-frame clones only, minus some. Of about 84,000 clones listed, 80% to 95% are singletons. Sequences were derived from unstimulated CD4+ T cells sorted from spleen or lymph node cells, sampled before transplant. The sequence was obtained from a human donor who was the organ donor for an intestinal transplant.

The CDR3 DNA is TGTGCCAGCAGCTTAACTTACCGGGACACCCCCACAGATACGCAGTATTTT. This translates into CASSLTYRDTPTDTQYF. The chain joins TRBV7-3 to TRBJ2-3, with a weak D call TRBD1 (6 bases). Trimming shortened V by 0 bases and J by 2 bases, and 15 bases separated the two germline ends. CDR3 length equals 17 residues. Germline CDR1 is SGHTA and CDR2 is FQGTGA.